The source of this T cell receptor beta chain is a study of metastatic and nonmetastatic thyroid tumors (TCRdb year 2020). Describing the broader study: Repertoires were compared across peripheral blood and tumor or nodule tissue samples from malignant and benign thyroid patients.

About this clone itself: Its cognate antigen has yet to be identified. No base-level quality is on record; no much larger clone is a single base apart.

No treatment had been received by any patient before thyroid surgery. The study retrospectively analysed patient clinical samples collected from about 2012 to 2018 using T-cell receptor beta sequencing. From the cysteine up to the phenylalanine, the CDR3 has a length of 17 residues. Just CDR3 DNA is preserved here, 51 bases in frame from base 1. In the germline V gene (reference sequence), CDR1 corresponds to DFQATT and CDR2 to SNEGSKA. Trimming costs V 0 bases and J 6 bases, and their ends lie 20 bases apart. General study outcomes and caveats: In both blood and tumor samples, TCR beta diversity was reported to be significantly higher in malignant tumors than in benign nodules.

Library creation used PCR. Sequenced using an Illumina HiSeq 4000. High-throughput sequencing was used to profile the CDR3 region of the TCR beta-chain in every patient. On the authors' methods: A classifier to discriminate distant-metastatic papillary thyroid cancer patients was built from CDR3 differences across clinicopathological groups. The Shannon index was used to assess repertoire diversity, and the Morisita-Horn index was used to assess tumor-blood repertoire similarity. TCRdb redid the processing of the public reads, applying fastp at Q25 and MiXCR, and retained in-frame beta chains. The V and J calls reflect TCRdb's pipeline rather than the authors' work. In this sample the table shows about 52,000 clones, about 15% of which occur a single time. Almost 3% of the sample belongs to the ten largest clones.

The clonotype originates from a female donor with papillary thyroid cancer or a benign thyroid nodule (not recorded which). Some clones in this sample may be carry-over from other donors' samples. The receptor chain draws on TRBV20-1 and TRBJ1-4; the D gene is perhaps TRBD1, on 5 matching bases. The sequenced material came from blood. The encoded CDR3 is CSARDPAQVVRYEKLFF. The DNA sequence is as follows: TGCAGTGCTAGAGATCCCGCACAGGTAGTAAGGTATGAAAAACTGTTTTTT.